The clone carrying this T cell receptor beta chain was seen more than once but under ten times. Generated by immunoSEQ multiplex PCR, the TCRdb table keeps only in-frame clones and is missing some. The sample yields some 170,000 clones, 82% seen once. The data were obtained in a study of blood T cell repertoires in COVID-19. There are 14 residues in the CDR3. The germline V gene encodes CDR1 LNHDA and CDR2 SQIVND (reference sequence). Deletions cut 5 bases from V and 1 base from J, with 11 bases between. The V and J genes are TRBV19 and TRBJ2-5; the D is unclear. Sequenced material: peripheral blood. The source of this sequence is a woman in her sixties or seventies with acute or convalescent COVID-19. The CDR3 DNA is TGTGCCAGTAGTTCGGTAGTCCTCCAAGAGACCCAGTACTTC. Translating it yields CASSSVVLQETQYF. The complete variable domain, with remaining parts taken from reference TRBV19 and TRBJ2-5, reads DGGITQSPKYLFRKEGQNVTLSCEQNLNHDAMYWYRQDPGQGLRLIYYSQIVNDFQKGDIAEGYSVSREKKESFPLTVTSAQKNPTAFYLCASSSVVLQETQYFGPGTRLLVL.